Sequencing of this T cell receptor beta chain was carried out in a study of shared clonotypes between healthy human individuals. Repertoires were generated with immunoSEQ multiplex PCR, while TCRdb's copy carries only in-frame clones and drops some. The sample contains around 1.9 million clones, around 93% of which appear only once. This clone was seen only once. What it recognizes is unknown. Whole-study findings and limits: Sorted-subset samples were not fully sequenced, rarefaction indicated.

Naive-designated CD8 cells lacked CD45RO, were positively enriched for CCR7, and omitted terminally differentiated effector memory CD45RA+ cells. The specimen was naive CD8+ T cells from PBMCs. The receptor was derived from a man between 18 and 29 years old in good health. Some clones in this sample may be carry-over from other donors' samples.

CDR3 in amino acids: CASSFTEGASNEQFF. CDR3 DNA sequence: TGTGCCAGCAGCTTTACGGAGGGGGCAAGTAATGAGCAGTTCTTC. The chain recombines TRBV5-5 with TRBJ2-1, with D perhaps TRBD1 (7 bases). Trimming took off 2 bases at V and 7 bases at J, with 16 bases between the two ends. This CDR3 region has 15 residues. The germline V gene has CDR1 SGHKS and CDR2 YYEKEE (reference sequence).